This T cell receptor beta chain emerged from a study of T cells in Graves' hyperthyroidism and ophthalmopathy. Regarding the study as a whole: Separation of ophthalmopathy from stable hyperthyroidism was achieved by a 13 V-J model.

When ophthalmopathy did not progress within 18 months, Graves' hyperthyroidism was considered stable. As to this clonotype: Its antigen is unknown.

TCR beta CDR3 sequences were amplified from RNA transcripts. TCR CDR3 regions were first amplified by RT-PCR with HTBI primers. A single record per CDR3 protein comes from TCRdb applying MiXCR to the multiplex PCR reads. The sample lists about 340,000 distinct CDR3 sequences; 21% were seen once. V lost 3 bases to trimming and J lost 4 bases; unmatched junction nucleotides: 2. The CDR3 has 13 amino acids. The germline CDR1 and CDR2 sequences are SGHAT and FQNNGV. The clonotype originates from a woman aged 45-65 years with Graves' hyperthyroidism. This chain uses TRBV11-2 with TRBJ1-1; 7 nucleotides align to TRBD1. The sample was blood. CDR3 residues: CASSFTGATEAFF. CDR3 sequence (DNA): TGTGCCAGCAGCTTTACAGGGGCCACTGAAGCTTTCTTT.